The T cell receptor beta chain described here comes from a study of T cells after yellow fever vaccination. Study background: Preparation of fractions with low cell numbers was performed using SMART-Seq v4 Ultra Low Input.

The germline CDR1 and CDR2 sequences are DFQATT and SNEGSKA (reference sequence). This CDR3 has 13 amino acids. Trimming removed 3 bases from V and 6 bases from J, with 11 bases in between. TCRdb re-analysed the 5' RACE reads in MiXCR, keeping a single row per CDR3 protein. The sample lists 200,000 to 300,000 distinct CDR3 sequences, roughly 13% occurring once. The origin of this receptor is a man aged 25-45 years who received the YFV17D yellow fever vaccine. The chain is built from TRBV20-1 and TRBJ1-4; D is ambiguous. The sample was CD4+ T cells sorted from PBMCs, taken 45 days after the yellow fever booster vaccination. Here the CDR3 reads CSARAGSDEKLFF. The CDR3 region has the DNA TGCAGTGCTAGGGCGGGCAGTGATGAAAAACTGTTTTTT.